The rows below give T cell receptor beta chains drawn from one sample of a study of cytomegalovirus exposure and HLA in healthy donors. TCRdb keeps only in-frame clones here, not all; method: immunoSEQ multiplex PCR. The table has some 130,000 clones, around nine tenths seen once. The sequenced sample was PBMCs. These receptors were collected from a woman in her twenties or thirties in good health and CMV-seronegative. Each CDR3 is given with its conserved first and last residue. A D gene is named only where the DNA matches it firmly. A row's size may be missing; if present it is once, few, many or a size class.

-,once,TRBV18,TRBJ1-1,TGTGCCAGCTCACCTCAACAGCAGGAAGCTTTCTTT,CASSPQQQEAFF
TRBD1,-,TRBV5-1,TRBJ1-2,TGCGCCAGCAGCTCCCCGACAGGGGGCTATGGCTACACCTTC,CASSSPTGGYGYTF
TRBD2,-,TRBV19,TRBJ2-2,TGTGCCAGTAGTACGGACGGGGGGGCCGGGGAGCTGTTTTTT,CASSTDGGAGELFF
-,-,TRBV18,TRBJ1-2,TGTGCCAGCTCACCGGGGCAGCCCGCTAACTATGGCTACACCTTC,CASSPGQPANYGYTF
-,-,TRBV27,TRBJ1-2,TGTGCCAGCAGTTATCGAGGGAGCTATGGCTACACCTTC,CASSYRGSYGYTF
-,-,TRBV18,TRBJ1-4,TGTGCCAGCTCACTTCGGTCGTCTAATGAAAAACTGTTTTTT,CASSLRSSNEKLFF
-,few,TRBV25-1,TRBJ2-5,TGTGCCAGCAGTGAGGACAGGAGGGGGACCCAGTACTTC,CASSEDRRGTQYF
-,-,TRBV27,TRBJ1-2,TGTGCCAGCAGCCTCATGGGGGGGAGGAACTATGGCTACACCTTC,CASSLMGGRNYGYTF
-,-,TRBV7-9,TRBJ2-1,TGTGCCAGCAGCTTAGGTGTTGGGCGAGCGGAGATCTACAATGAGCAGTTCTTC,CASSLGVGRAEIYNEQFF
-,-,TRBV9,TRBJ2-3,TGTGCCAGCAGCGTAGGAGGCAGCACAGATACGCAGTATTTT,CASSVGGSTDTQYF
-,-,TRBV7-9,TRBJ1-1,TGTGCCAGCAGCCCCAGCGGGGGCTACGGGGCGCCTGAAGCTTTCTTT,CASSPSGGYGAPEAFF
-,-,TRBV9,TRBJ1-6,TGTGCCAGCAGTCCGGGACACTTGAATTCACCCCTCCACTTT,CASSPGHLNSPLHF
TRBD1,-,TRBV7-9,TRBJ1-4,TGTGCCAGCAGCCCCAGGGGGCGGGATGAAAAACTGTTTTTT,CASSPRGRDEKLFF
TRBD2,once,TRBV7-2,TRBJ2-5,TGTGCCAGCAGCTTAGTATTCGGGACTAGCGGAGAGACCCAGTACTTC,CASSLVFGTSGETQYF
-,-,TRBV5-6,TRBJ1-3,TGTGCCAGCAGCTTGTTTAGTATGGGGCGGAACACCATATATTTT,CASSLFSMGRNTIYF
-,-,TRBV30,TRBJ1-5,TGTGCCTGGAGTGTACAGGTGTGGAATCAGCCCCAGCATTTT,CAWSVQVWNQPQHF
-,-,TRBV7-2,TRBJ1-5,TGTGCCAGCAGCTCCCCTGGGGGCTCTAGGCCCCAGCATTTT,CASSSPGGSRPQHF
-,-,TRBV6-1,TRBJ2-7,TGTGCCAGCAGTGACCCTCCAGGCGCCTACGAGCAGTACTTC,CASSDPPGAYEQYF
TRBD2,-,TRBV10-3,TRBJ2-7,TGTGCCATCAGTGAGCGACTAGCGGGAGGGCCTGTAGGCTACGAGCAGTACTTC,CAISERLAGGPVGYEQYF
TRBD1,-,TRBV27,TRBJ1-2,TGTGCCAGCAGTTTAACGGACAGGGGACTATCTGGCTACACCTTC,CASSLTDRGLSGYTF
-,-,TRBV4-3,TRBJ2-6,TGCGCCAGCAGCCAAGGCCAGGAGGGAAGCTCTGGGGCCAACGTCCTGACTTTC,CASSQGQEGSSGANVLTF
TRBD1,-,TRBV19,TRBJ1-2,TGTGCCAGTAGTACCCCCGGGACAGGGGGCATCTATGGCTACACCTTC,CASSTPGTGGIYGYTF
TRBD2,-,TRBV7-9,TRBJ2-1,TGTTCCAGCAGCTTAGGGGGACTAGCCAACAATGAGCAGTTCTTC,CSSSLGGLANNEQFF
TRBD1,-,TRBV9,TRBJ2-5,TGTGCCAGCAGCCCTATAGGGGGCCTCCAAGAGACCCAGTACTTC,CASSPIGGLQETQYF
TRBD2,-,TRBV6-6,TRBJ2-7,TGTGCCAGCAGTTACTCGGCGACTAGCGGGGGCGACGAGCAGTACTTC,CASSYSATSGGDEQYF
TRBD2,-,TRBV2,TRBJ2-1,TGTGCCATCCTAGGTGGGGGAGGGATTTCCCCGTATGAGCAGTTCTTC,CAILGGGGISPYEQFF
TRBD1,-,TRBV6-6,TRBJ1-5,TGTGCCAGCAGTTATCAGGGGGCAAGTCAGCCCCAGCATTTT,CASSYQGASQPQHF
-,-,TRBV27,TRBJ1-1,TGTGCCAGCAGCCTCATCGGCAGGCCCCACACTGAAGCTTTCTTT,CASSLIGRPHTEAFF
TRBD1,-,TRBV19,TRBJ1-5,TGTGCCAGTAGTCAACTCGACAGGGAAGTACAGCCCCAGCATTTT,CASSQLDREVQPQHF
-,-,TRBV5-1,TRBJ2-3,TGCGCCAGCAGCTTCATCGGGACAGATACGCAGTATTTT,CASSFIGTDTQYF
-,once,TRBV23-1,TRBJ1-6,TGCGCCAGCAGTCAATCTGGGAGACAATCCTATAATTCACCCCTCCACTTT,CASSQSGRQSYNSPLHF
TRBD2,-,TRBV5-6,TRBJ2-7,TGTGCCAGCAGCTTGGAGCTGTCTAGCGGGGCGCACGAGCAGTACTTC,CASSLELSSGAHEQYF
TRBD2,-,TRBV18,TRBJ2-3,TGTGCCAGCTTTCCCGGGCGGGGACTACCAACAGATACGCAGTATTTT,CASFPGRGLPTDTQYF
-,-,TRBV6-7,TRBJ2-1,TGTGCCAGCAGTTACTGGCAGGGGACGGGAGGCGCCTACAATGAGCAGTTCTTC,CASSYWQGTGGAYNEQFF
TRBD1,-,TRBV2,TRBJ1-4,TGTGCCAGCAAAGGGACAGGGTGGGCTGAAAAACTGTTTTTT,CASKGTGWAEKLFF
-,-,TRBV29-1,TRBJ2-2,TGCAGCGTCGACAGATCGAACACCGGGGAGCTGTTTTTT,CSVDRSNTGELFF
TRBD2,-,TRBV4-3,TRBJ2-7,TGCGCCAGCAGCAGCCGACTAGCGGGGAATAACGAGCAGTACTTC,CASSSRLAGNNEQYF
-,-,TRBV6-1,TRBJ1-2,TGTGCCAGCAGATGGATACGGGACACCTATGGCTACACCTTC,CASRWIRDTYGYTF
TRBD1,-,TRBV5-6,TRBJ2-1,TGTGCCAGCAGCATACCGGGACAGGGGTACAATGAGCAGTTCTTC,CASSIPGQGYNEQFF
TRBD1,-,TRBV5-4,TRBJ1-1,TGTGCCAGCAGCGAGACAGGGGGCCCCACTGAAGCTTTCTTT,CASSETGGPTEAFF
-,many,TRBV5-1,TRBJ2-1,TGCGCCAGCAGCTTTAACTCCTACAATGAGCAGTTCTTC,CASSFNSYNEQFF
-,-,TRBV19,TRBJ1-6,TGTGCCAGTAGTATCGGCGGGTATAATTCACCCCTCCACTTT,CASSIGGYNSPLHF
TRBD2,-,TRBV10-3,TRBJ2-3,TGTGCCATCAGTGACGGGAGGAGCACAGATACGCAGTATTTT,CAISDGRSTDTQYF
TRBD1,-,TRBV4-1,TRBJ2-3,TGCGCCAGCAGCCAACCGGGACAGGGAGGGAGGGACACAGATACGCAGTATTTT,CASSQPGQGGRDTDTQYF
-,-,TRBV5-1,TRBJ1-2,TGCGCCAGCAGCTTACAGGACGTCTATGGCTACACCTTC,CASSLQDVYGYTF
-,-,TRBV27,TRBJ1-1,TGTGCCAGCAGAGAGGACAGACGCATGAACACTGAAGCTTTCTTT,CASREDRRMNTEAFF
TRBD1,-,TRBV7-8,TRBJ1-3,TGTGCCAGCAGCCCGGACAGGGGGCAAGGAAACACCATATATTTT,CASSPDRGQGNTIYF
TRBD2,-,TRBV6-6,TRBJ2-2,TGTGCCAGCCGCACTAGCGGGAGTGACATCGGGGAGCTGTTTTTT,CASRTSGSDIGELFF
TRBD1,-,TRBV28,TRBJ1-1,TGTGCCAGCCGGGACAGGGTATACAACACTGAAGCTTTCTTT,CASRDRVYNTEAFF
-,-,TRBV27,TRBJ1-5,TGTGCCAGCAGTTCGGGTTATAGCAATCAGCCCCAGCATTTT,CASSSGYSNQPQHF
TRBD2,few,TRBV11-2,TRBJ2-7,TGTGCCAGCAGCTTAGGAGCTAGCGGGGCTTACGAGCAGTACTTC,CASSLGASGAYEQYF